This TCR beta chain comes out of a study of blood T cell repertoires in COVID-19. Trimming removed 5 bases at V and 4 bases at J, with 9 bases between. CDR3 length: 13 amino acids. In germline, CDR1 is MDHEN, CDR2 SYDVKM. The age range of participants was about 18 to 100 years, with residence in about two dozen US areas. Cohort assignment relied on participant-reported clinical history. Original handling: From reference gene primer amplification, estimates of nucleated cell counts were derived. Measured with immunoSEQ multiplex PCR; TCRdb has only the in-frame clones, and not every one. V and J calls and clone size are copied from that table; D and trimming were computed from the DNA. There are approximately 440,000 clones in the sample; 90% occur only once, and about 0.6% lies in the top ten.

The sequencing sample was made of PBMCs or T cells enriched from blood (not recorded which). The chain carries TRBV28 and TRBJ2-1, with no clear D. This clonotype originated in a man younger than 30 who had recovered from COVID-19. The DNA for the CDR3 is TGTGCCAGCAGTCGGGTCTCATACAATGAGCAGTTCTTC. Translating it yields CASSRVSYNEQFF.